One sample yielded the 21 T cell receptor beta chains listed below, sequenced in a study of graft-versus-host responses after intestinal transplantation. Assay: immunoSEQ multiplex PCR; the TCRdb copy retains only in-frame clones and omits some. The repertoire holds roughly 120,000 clones, with about 93% as singletons. No antigen has been identified for these receptors. Sequences were derived from unstimulated CD8+ T cells sorted from spleen or lymph node cells, sampled before intestinal transplant. These receptors were collected from a human donor who received an intestinal transplant.

This chain joins TRBV5-6 and TRBJ2-1; 8 bases are shared with TRBD2. The trim removed 2 bases at V and 1 base at J, leaving 11 bases unmatched. Germline V gene sequence: CDR1 SGHDT, CDR2 YYEEEE. The CDR3 has 18 residues. The CDR3 DNA is TGTGCCAGCAGCTTAGGAGCGGGAGTGGTTATATCCTACAATGAGCAGTTCTTC. Translation gives CASSLGAGVVISYNEQFF.

The CDR3 DNA follows: TGTGCCAGCAGTACTGGGGACTACAAATACGAGCAGTACTTC. It specifies CASSTGDYKYEQYF. The chain combines TRBV6-1 with TRBJ2-7; 7 bases align to TRBD2. J lost 4 bases, V lost 5 bases, and 8 bases had no gene match. Germline CDR1 and CDR2: MNHNS and SASEGT. The CDR3 extends over 14 amino acids.

The rearrangement links TRBV14 to TRBJ2-2; 13 bases are a match to TRBD2. The CDR3 is made up of 18 amino acids. V trimming: 2 bases; J trimming: 0 bases; junction bases outside the gene matches: 3. Germline V CDR1 and CDR2: SGHDN, FVKESK. This chain's CDR3 is CASSQRGLAGPNTGELFF. CDR3 bases: TGTGCCAGCAGCCAAAGGGGACTAGCGGGACCGAACACCGGGGAGCTGTTTTTT.

The chain combines TRBV4-1 with TRBJ2-2, with 11 bases matching TRBD2. CDR3 length equals 16 residues. The V and J ends lost 0 bases and 8 bases, in that order; junction bases with no gene match: 5. Germline-derived CDR1 and CDR2 are MGHRA and YSYEKL. CDR3: CASSQEVAGGTGELFF. The DNA of the CDR3 is TGCGCCAGCAGCCAAGAGGTAGCGGGAGGGACGGGGGAGCTGTTTTTT.

This chain joins TRBV7-9 and TRBJ1-4; D unclear. The CDR3 has 17 residues. From germline, CDR1 is SEHNR and CDR2 FQNEAQ (reference sequence). Deletions cut 2 bases from V and 4 bases from J, with 17 bases between. The chain's CDR3 is CASSLPGSGHSNEKLFF. For the CDR3, the DNA is TGTGCCAGCAGCTTACCTGGCTCAGGTCATAGTAATGAAAAACTGTTTTTT.

The chain uses TRBV7-6 and TRBJ2-7, with TRBD1 as a possible D gene (5 bases). Between the trimmed V and J ends, which lost 4 bases and 2 bases, there was a span of 27 bases. The V gene's germline CDR1 is SGHVS and CDR2 FNYEAQ. The CDR3 has 19 amino acids. In nucleotides, the CDR3 is TGTGCCAGCAGCTATATCCTGGGGCAGGGCTCATCGATCCCCTACGAGCAGTACTTC. Its protein product is CASSYILGQGSSIPYEQYF.

The chain couples TRBV13 to TRBJ1-1; D possibly corresponds to TRBD1 (5 bases). Germline V gives CDR1 PRHDT, CDR2 FYEKMQ (reference sequence). There are 14 residues in the CDR3. Trimming took off 3 bases at V and 8 bases at J, with 16 bases between the two ends. The CDR3 coding sequence is TGTGCCAGCAGCTTGACGCGAGGGGCGTCCGAAGCTTTCTTT. Protein sequence: CASSLTRGASEAFF. Full variable domain (missing parts from reference TRBV13 and TRBJ1-1): AAGVIQSPRHLIKEKRETATLKCYPIPRHDTVYWYQQGPGQDPQFLISFYEKMQSDKGSIPDRFSAQQFSDYHSELNMSSLELGDSALYFCASSLTRGASEAFFGQGTRLTVV.

Here the CDR3 DNA reads TGTGCCAGCAGCCCTCATTCCGGACTAGCGGGCCAAGAGACCCAGTACTTC. Its translation: CASSPHSGLAGQETQYF. V and J are TRBV2 and TRBJ2-5; the match to TRBD2 covers 11 bases. CDR3 length: 17 amino acids. The ends lost 6 bases at V and 1 base at J; junction bases unmatched: 10. Germline CDR1 reads SNHLY; CDR2 reads FYNNEI.

This chain connects TRBV13 to TRBJ2-1, with 8 bases lining up with TRBD1. Losses at the gene ends were 4 bases for V and 6 bases for J; bases not matched to a gene: 11. Germline V gene lookup returns CDR1 PRHDT and CDR2 FYEKMQ (reference sequence). The CDR3 totals 16 residues. The CDR3 loop reads CASSSRAGGAPNEQFF. The CDR3 nucleotides read TGTGCCAGCAGCTCAAGGGCAGGGGGCGCCCCCAATGAGCAGTTCTTC.

The chain couples TRBV27 to TRBJ2-4; TRBD1 matches at 12 bases. Germline trimming cut 4 bases from V and 6 bases from J; bases unmatched to any gene: 7. CDR1 is MNHEY and CDR2 is SMNVEV in the germline V gene (reference sequence). The CDR3 extends over 16 amino acids. CDR3 coding DNA: TGTGCCAGCAGTTCCCGGGACAGGGGGCGTCGAAACATTCAGTACTTC. Translation: CASSSRDRGRRNIQYF.

The chain has TRBV28 and TRBJ1-1; no reliable D call. From germline, CDR1 is MDHEN and CDR2 SYDVKM. The CDR3 spans 11 residues. The V end was cut by 7 bases, the J end by 1 base, with 4 bases between. The CDR3 DNA sequence: TGTGCCAGCATTGGGAACACTGAAGCTTTCTTT. Amino acids: CASIGNTEAFF.

This clone appeared a single time. The J gene is TRBJ2-1, the V gene TRBV7-8; 7 positions agree with TRBD2. The CDR3 loop spans 13 amino acids. Trimming at V came to 3 bases and at J to 6 bases, leaving 2 bases not matched to a gene. CDR1 is SGHVS and CDR2 is FQNEAQ in the germline V gene. Here the CDR3 DNA reads TGTGCCAGCAGCTTCGGGGGGAGCAATGAGCAGTTCTTC. As protein: CASSFGGSNEQFF.

This chain connects TRBV4-1 to TRBJ2-3; no firm D call. V was shortened by 0 bases and J by 6 bases, with 4 bases between the two germline ends. Germline loops: CDR1 MGHRA, CDR2 YSYEKL. CDR3 length: 12 residues. CDR3 in amino acids: CASSQEGDTQYF. CDR3 DNA: TGCGCCAGCAGCCAAGAAGGGGATACGCAGTATTTT.

This chain joins TRBV11-2 and TRBJ2-5; 9 nucleotides align to TRBD2. Losses at the gene ends were 5 bases for V and 3 bases for J; bases not matched to a gene: 4. CDR3 length: 14 amino acids. CDR1 and CDR2 from the germline V gene are SGHAT and FQNNGV. The DNA of the CDR3 is TGTGCCAGCAGCCTCCTAGCGGGGAAAGAGACCCAGTACTTC. Translation gives CASSLLAGKETQYF.

The V and J genes are TRBV19 and TRBJ1-1; no definite D call. Germline values: CDR1 LNHDA, CDR2 SQIVND (reference sequence). The V and J ends lost 3 bases and 1 base respectively, with 12 bases between them. CDR3 length equals 15 residues. The CDR3 sequence: CASSISWGRNTEAFF. The CDR3 nucleotides read TGTGCCAGTAGTATCTCGTGGGGAAGGAACACTGAAGCTTTCTTT.

J is TRBJ2-1 and V is TRBV13; 7 positions match TRBD2. Trimming at V came to 5 bases and at J to 7 bases, leaving 11 bases not matched to a gene. There are 15 residues in the CDR3. CDR1 PRHDT and CDR2 FYEKMQ come from the germline V gene (reference sequence). CDR3 bases: TGTGCCAGCAGCCCCGGGACTAATGCTATTAATGAGCAGTTCTTC. Its protein product is CASSPGTNAINEQFF.

In DNA, the CDR3 is TGTGCCAGCAGCTCAGGGATGGACGAGCAGTACTTC. It yields the protein CASSSGMDEQYF. The rearrangement joins TRBV7-9 to TRBJ2-7, with D possibly being TRBD1 (5 bases). Trimming stripped 4 bases from V and 5 bases from J, with 9 bases between. The CDR3 has 12 amino acids. From germline, CDR1 is SEHNR and CDR2 FQNEAQ (reference sequence).

The chain uses TRBV29-1 and TRBJ1-1, with TRBD1 matching 7 bases. Germline CDR1 and CDR2: SQVTM and ANQGSEA. The CDR3 contains 15 residues. The junction had 11 bases not matched to a gene; V was cut back by 7 bases and J by 0 bases. CDR3 protein: CSAETGQTMNTEAFF. The CDR3 DNA sequence: TGCAGCGCCGAAACGGGACAGACCATGAACACTGAAGCTTTCTTT.

The chain recombines TRBV7-9 with TRBJ2-1, with D possibly matching TRBD2 (6 bases). The germline V and J ends were trimmed by 7 bases and 6 bases, with 10 bases remaining between them. CDR3 length equals 12 residues. The V gene's germline CDR1 is SEHNR and CDR2 FQNEAQ (reference sequence). The CDR3 is CASTLTSNEQFF. Here the CDR3 DNA reads TGTGCCAGCACCCTGACTAGCAATGAGCAGTTCTTC.

This rearrangement joins TRBV25-1 to TRBJ2-7; weak D call: TRBD1 (6 bases). V dropped 6 bases and J dropped 2 bases, with 11 bases sitting between them. CDR1 is MGHDK, CDR2 SYGVNS, per germline. The CDR3 is 13 amino acids. The CDR3, as DNA: TGTGCCAGCAGCGGGACATATGCCTACGAGCAGTACTTC. Protein sequence: CASSGTYAYEQYF.

The V call is TRBV6-5, the J call TRBJ1-1, with D unclear. Trimming stripped 2 bases from V and 11 bases from J, with 6 bases between. Germline V lookup: CDR1 MNHEY, CDR2 SVGAGI. The CDR3 length is 10 residues. CDR3 amino acids: CASSYSWAFF. CDR3 nucleotide sequence: TGTGCCAGCAGTTACAGTTGGGCTTTCTTT.